A single sample is the source of the 29 T cell receptor beta chains below, sequenced in a study of blood T cell repertoires in COVID-19. The protocol was immunoSEQ multiplex PCR, while the TCRdb copy is restricted to in-frame clones and leaves out a portion. The sample carries roughly 70,000 clones, about 91% recorded once. Sequencing was done on a sample of peripheral blood. Source of these receptors: a woman in her sixties or seventies with acute or convalescent COVID-19.

The rearrangement links TRBV5-1 to TRBJ2-1, with TRBD1 identical over 9 bases. Germline V lookup: CDR1 SGHRS, CDR2 YFSETQ. V trimming: 0 bases; J trimming: 5 bases; junction bases outside the gene matches: 12. This CDR3 contains 18 residues. The CDR3 DNA is TGCGCCAGCAGCTTGGCGGAGATAACAGGGGGCAAGGACAATGAGCAGTTCTTC. It translates to CASSLAEITGGKDNEQFF.

This rearrangement joins TRBV4-2 to TRBJ2-7; the match to TRBD2 covers 10 bases. The CDR3 runs 15 residues. J lost 3 bases, V lost 5 bases, and 7 bases had no gene match. In germline, CDR1 is LGHNA, CDR2 YNFKEQ. The CDR3 reads CASSGRTSGNYEQYF. In nucleotides, the CDR3 is TGTGCCAGCAGCGGTCGGACTAGCGGAAACTACGAGCAGTACTTC.

With respect to this clone: A read error is likely, as this CDR3 ends without the conserved phenylalanine or tryptophan. The limits of the CDR3 on the DNA are not certain, so only TCRdb's listed CDR3 is given. The gene calls are TRBV3-1 (or the pseudogene TRBV3-2) and TRBJ1-3; the table's D call of TRBD1 was not tested on the DNA. Termini included, the CDR3 measures 13 amino acids. CDR1 and CDR2 from the germline V gene are LGHDT and YNNKEL (reference sequence). CDR3 amino acids: CASSQSLTGTVSL.

The genes are TRBV7-2 and TRBJ2-1; D might be TRBD2 (6 bases). V was pared by 5 bases and J by 3 bases, with 17 bases between. CDR1 and CDR2 (germline): SGHTA, FQGNSA. CDR3 length: 16 residues. The DNA for the CDR3 is TGTGCCAGCAGCGGGGGGTCGGTAGCGAGCTACAATGAGCAGTTCTTC. This translates into CASSGGSVASYNEQFF. The whole variable domain, remainder taken from reference TRBV7-2 and TRBJ2-1, is GAGVSQSPSNKVTEKGKDVELRCDPISGHTALYWYRQSLGQGLEFLIYFQGNSAPDKSGLPSDRFSAERTGGSVSTLTIQRTQQEDSAVYLCASSGGSVASYNEQFFGPGTRLTVL.

In its sample, this clone was seen a few times. V gene TRBV3-1 (or the pseudogene TRBV3-2) combines with J gene TRBJ2-1, with 13 bases identical to TRBD2. Germline CDR1 LGHDT, CDR2 YNNKEL (reference sequence). The CDR3 is made up of 15 amino acids. Trimming at V came to 3 bases and at J to 12 bases, leaving 8 bases not matched to a gene. The CDR3 is CASSQGLAGSQRQFF. Written as DNA, the CDR3 is TGTGCCAGCAGCCAGGGACTAGCGGGGTCGCAAAGGCAGTTCTTC.

The count of this clone is one. This CDR3 reads CASSLYGGNYYEQYF. The CDR3 DNA sequence: TGTGCCAGCAGTTTATATGGGGGCAACTACTACGAGCAGTACTTC. This chain connects TRBV28 to TRBJ2-7; TRBD1 is a possible D gene (6 bases). Looked up from germline, CDR1 is MDHEN and CDR2 is SYDVKM. Deletions cut 1 base from V and 3 bases from J, with 13 bases between. The CDR3 is 15 amino acids.

The rearrangement uses TRBV28 and TRBJ2-7, with D unresolved. The length of the CDR3 is 13 residues. The germline V gene has CDR1 MDHEN and CDR2 SYDVKM. The V end was cut by 1 base, the J end by 3 bases, with 7 bases between. CDR3 DNA sequence: TGTGCCAGCAGTTTATCGGCGGTCTACGAGCAGTACTTC. It translates to CASSLSAVYEQYF.

V usage is TRBV9 and J usage is TRBJ2-3; TRBD2 might be the D (5 bases). The CDR3 is made up of 15 amino acids. With 0 bases removed from V and 0 bases from J, the gap between germline ends came to 8 bases. Germline CDR1 and CDR2: SGDLS and YYNGEE. DNA for the CDR3: TGTGCCAGCAGCGTAGTGGGAGCTAGCACAGATACGCAGTATTTT. Protein: CASSVVGASTDTQYF.

DNA of the CDR3: TGTGCCAGCAGACGGACAGGGAGCAATCAGCCCCAGCATTTT. Its protein product is CASRRTGSNQPQHF. V gene TRBV27 combines with J gene TRBJ1-5; 8 bases are a match to TRBD1. From germline, CDR1 is MNHEY and CDR2 SMNVEV (reference sequence). The V and J ends lost 6 bases and 1 base, in that order; junction bases with no gene match: 2. The CDR3 sequence is 14 residues long.

The chain joins TRBV5-6 to TRBJ1-5; possible D gene TRBD1, 6 bases. This CDR3 has 16 residues. Germline loops: CDR1 SGHDT, CDR2 YYEEEE. V was shortened by 5 bases and J by 5 bases, with 20 bases between the two germline ends. CDR3 sequence (DNA): TGTGCCAGCAGATCCTTTTTCGACAGGCCAGATCAGCCCCAGCATTTT. Amino acids: CASRSFFDRPDQPQHF.

The chain combines TRBV7-9 with TRBJ1-2; D is uncertain. This CDR3 has 13 residues. The germline V gene has CDR1 SEHNR and CDR2 FQNEAQ (reference sequence). Trimming removed 5 bases at V and 8 bases at J, with 15 bases between. The CDR3, as DNA: TGTGCCAGCAGCAATAACCGGGTAAAGGGCTACACCTTC. Translating gives CASSNNRVKGYTF.

This chain joins TRBV30 and TRBJ1-2, with 9 bases matching TRBD1. CDR1 is GTSNPN and CDR2 is SVGIG in the germline V gene (reference sequence). This CDR3 spans 15 amino acids. The J segment lost 8 bases and the V segment lost 2 bases, leaving 12 bases of the junction unmatched. The CDR3 DNA follows: TGTGCCTGGAGTACACAGGGGGCCCCTAAGGTGGGCTACACCTTC. Translation gives CAWSTQGAPKVGYTF.

The CDR3 spells CASSLQGSKDTF. The CDR3 DNA reads TGTGCCAGCAGCCTACAGGGAAGCAAGGACACCTTC. The J gene is TRBJ1-2, the V gene TRBV28, with a weak D call TRBD1 (6 bases). CDR3 size: 12 residues. Germline CDR1 reads MDHEN; CDR2 reads SYDVKM. Trimming removed 6 bases at V and 12 bases at J, with 17 bases between.

This chain joins TRBV5-1 and TRBJ1-1; TRBD1 matches at 9 bases. The CDR3 spans 15 residues. V dropped 0 bases and J dropped 3; count of bases not matched to a gene: 3. Per germline, CDR1 SGHRS and CDR2 YFSETQ. CDR3 bases: TGCGCCAGCAGCTTGGCCGGGACAGGGTACACTGAAGCTTTCTTT. Its translation: CASSLAGTGYTEAFF.

This chain uses TRBV19 with TRBJ1-1, with a weak D call TRBD1 (6 bases). The CDR3 sequence is 15 residues long. Trimming took 1 base from V and 0 from J, leaving 9 bases between them. Germline V gives CDR1 LNHDA, CDR2 SQIVND (reference sequence). The CDR3 nucleotides are TGTGCCAGTAGTATAGGACAGGTCCTGAACACTGAAGCTTTCTTT. Residues: CASSIGQVLNTEAFF.

The CDR3 nucleotides are TGTGCCAGCCTCGGGTCCTCCACCGGGGAGCTGTTTTTT. Its protein product is CASLGSSTGELFF. This chain connects TRBV10-3 to TRBJ2-2; D gene unclear. The germline CDR1 and CDR2 sequences are ENHRY and SYGVKD. Trimming pared 10 bases from V and 4 bases from J, leaving 13 bases between. The CDR3 has 13 residues.

In regard to this clone: A read error may produce the germline difference seen at one junction end. The chain uses TRBV28 and TRBJ1-2, with 9 bases that match TRBD1. Germline V gene sequence: CDR1 MDHEN, CDR2 SYDVKM. The CDR3 has 10 residues. The CDR3 spells CASGDRDAFF. Written as DNA, the CDR3 is TGTGCCAGCGGGGACAGGGACGCTTTCTTC.

This chain joins TRBV5-4 and TRBJ1-2, with TRBD1 matching over 7 bases. V shed 3 bases and J 4 bases; nucleotides not matched to a gene: 6. The CDR3 contains 14 residues. The germline CDR1 and CDR2 sequences are SGHNT and YYREEE (reference sequence). The CDR3 loop is CASSWGQSTYGYTF. For the CDR3, the DNA is TGTGCCAGCAGCTGGGGACAGTCGACCTATGGCTACACCTTC. Drawing the rest from reference TRBV5-4 and TRBJ1-2, the complete variable domain is ETGVTQSPTHLIKTRGQQVTLRCSSQSGHNTVSWYQQALGQGPQFIFQYYREEENGRGNFPPRFSGLQFPNYSSELNVNALELDDSALYLCASSWGQSTYGYTFGSGTRLTVV.

V is TRBV11-3 and J is TRBJ2-7, with 7 nucleotides matching TRBD1. CDR3 length equals 18 residues. Trimming took 7 bases from V and 3 from J; bases not matched to a gene: 21. Germline V gene sequence: CDR1 SGHNT, CDR2 YENEEA. The CDR3 loop is CASTRGKTGATRDYEQYF. CDR3 bases: TGTGCCAGCACCAGAGGAAAAACAGGGGCCACTAGAGACTACGAGCAGTACTTC. The whole variable domain, remainder taken from reference TRBV11-3 and TRBJ2-7, is EAGVVQSPRYKIIEKKQPVAFWCNPISGHNTLYWYLQNLGQGPELLIRYENEEAVDDSQLPKDRFSAERLKGVDSTLKIQPAELGDSAVYLCASTRGKTGATRDYEQYFGPGTRLTVT.

CDR3 coding DNA: TGTGCCACATTGGACGGGACCTACAATGAGCAGTTCTTC. Translating gives CATLDGTYNEQFF. V gene TRBV7-9 combines with J gene TRBJ2-1; possibly TRBD2 for D (5 bases). Germline V lookup: CDR1 SEHNR, CDR2 FQNEAQ (reference sequence). The germline V and J ends were trimmed by 10 bases and 2 bases, with 12 bases remaining between them. The CDR3 contains 13 residues.

This clone has only one observation. This chain links TRBV4-3 with TRBJ2-1, with 12 bases identical to TRBD2. Trimming removed 0 bases from V and 0 bases from J; junction bases left unmatched: 12. The CDR3 has 21 amino acids. Germline assignment: CDR1 LGHNA and CDR2 YSLEER. CDR3 residues: CASSQDLSLAGGPSSYNEQFF. CDR3 coding DNA: TGCGCCAGCAGCCAAGATTTGAGCCTAGCGGGAGGGCCGAGCTCCTACAATGAGCAGTTCTTC.

The chain carries TRBV3-1 (or the pseudogene TRBV3-2) and TRBJ1-6; D is undetermined. V was cut by 0 bases and J by 10 bases, with 13 bases left in between. There are 15 residues in the CDR3. Germline CDR1 reads LGHDT; CDR2 reads YNNKEL (reference sequence). The CDR3 here is CASSQDGRVRSPLHF. The CDR3 nucleotides are TGTGCCAGCAGCCAAGATGGGCGGGTGCGGTCACCCCTCCACTTT.

This clone has only a few counts. CDR3 sequence: CASSLVSLNEQFF. CDR3 sequence (DNA): TGTGCCAGCAGCTTGGTTTCCCTCAATGAGCAGTTCTTC. V is TRBV5-6 and J is TRBJ2-1; D not resolved. The CDR3 runs 13 residues. The ends were cut back, 0 bases at V and 6 bases at J, with 7 bases in the middle. Germline V gene lookup returns CDR1 SGHDT and CDR2 YYEEEE.

This chain uses TRBV6-5 with TRBJ2-1, with TRBD2 identical over 15 bases. This CDR3 spans 13 amino acids. The V gene end was trimmed by 7 bases and the J gene end by 13 bases; junction bases not matched to a gene: 5. Germline V gene sequence: CDR1 MNHEY, CDR2 SVGAGI. The CDR3 loop is CASTRTSGGEQFF. The DNA for the CDR3 is TGTGCCAGCACCCGGACTAGCGGGGGGGAACAGTTCTTC.

The chain uses TRBV19 and TRBJ1-4; 9 bases line up with TRBD1. The CDR3 runs 16 residues. The V gene end was trimmed by 5 bases and the J gene end by 10 bases; junction bases not matched to a gene: 14. Per the germline V gene, CDR1 is LNHDA and CDR2 is SQIVND (reference sequence). The CDR3 DNA is TGTGCCAGTAGTTCGGGACAGGGTCAGGGGATAGGAAAACTGTTTTTT. The encoded protein is CASSSGQGQGIGKLFF.

J is TRBJ1-3 and V is TRBV15; D remains ambiguous. This CDR3 comprises 14 residues. Germline CDR1 LNHNV, CDR2 YYDKDF (reference sequence). The V end lost 1 base, the J end lost 4 bases, and 8 bases lay between the germline ends. CDR3: CATSRAPAGNTIYF. Here the CDR3 DNA reads TGTGCCACCAGCAGAGCGCCAGCGGGAAACACCATATATTTT.

V and J are TRBV7-9 and TRBJ2-7; 7 bases align to TRBD1. This CDR3 is 15 amino acids long. Germline CDR1 SEHNR, CDR2 FQNEAQ (reference sequence). V trimming: 5 bases; J trimming: 3 bases; junction bases outside the gene matches: 10. The CDR3 sequence: CASSTTPTGLYEQYF. Written as DNA, the CDR3 is TGTGCCAGCAGCACGACTCCGACAGGGCTCTACGAGCAGTACTTC. The whole variable domain, filled in from reference TRBV7-9 and TRBJ2-7, reads DTGVSQNPRHKITKRGQNVTFRCDPISEHNRLYWYRQTLGQGPEFLTYFQNEAQLEKSRLLSDRFSAERPKGSFSTLEIQRTEQGDSAMYLCASSTTPTGLYEQYFGPGTRLTVT.

The gene calls are TRBV27 and TRBJ1-2; a weak D match, TRBD1 (6 bases). This CDR3 region has 13 residues. Germline V gives CDR1 MNHEY, CDR2 SMNVEV (reference sequence). V gave up 8 bases and J gave up 3 bases, with 13 bases separating them. CDR3 amino acids: CASRRQADYGYTF. In DNA form, the CDR3 reads TGTGCCAGCCGGAGACAGGCTGACTATGGCTACACCTTC.

This chain links TRBV25-1 with TRBJ1-1, with 8 bases matching TRBD1. From germline, CDR1 is MGHDK and CDR2 SYGVNS. The CDR3 contains 15 residues. V shed 5 bases and J 4 bases; nucleotides not matched to a gene: 9. The CDR3 DNA sequence: TGTGCCAGCAGTCCACCTCAGGGGGCGATCACTGAAGCTTTCTTT. Its translation: CASSPPQGAITEAFF.